This record concerns one T cell receptor beta chain sequence. No antigen is known for it. This entry comes from a study of PD-1 blockade in classical Hodgkin lymphoma. Study-level findings and limits: Baseline diversity in complete responders resembled that of newly diagnosed patients.

Sequenced by immunoSEQ multiplex PCR; TCRdb stores in-frame clones only, minus some. The sample lists around 150,000 clones, approximately 81% seen once, with about 9% in the top ten. No patient escaped relapse after autologous stem cell transplantation, and brentuximab vedotin exposure varied. Sequenced material: peripheral blood mononuclear cells (PBMCs), taken before the second cycle of nivolumab. The receptor's source is a human donor with classical Hodgkin lymphoma.

In nucleotides, the CDR3 is TGTGCCAGCAGTGAACCCGGGACTAGCGGGAGCGCTGAGCAGTTCTTC. It encodes CASSEPGTSGSAEQFF. V and J are TRBV6-1 and TRBJ2-1; 14 bases are a match to TRBD2. V lost 2 bases and J lost 9; bases outside the gene matches: 6. There are 16 residues in the CDR3. Germline V gives CDR1 MNHNS, CDR2 SASEGT.